Below, one TCR beta chain is given with its context. Original methodology: Quantification of nucleated cells was approximated via reference gene primer amplification. Assay: immunoSEQ multiplex PCR; the TCRdb copy retains only in-frame clones and omits some. For V, J and clone size, that table is used; D and trimming come from the DNA. The table records around 56,000 clones, roughly 70% of them present only once. These data originate in a study of blood T cell repertoires in COVID-19. Study as a whole: Italy, Spain and the United States were the sources of the convalescent and acute COVID-19 samples. The cDNA or gDNA used as material had been derived from T cells, B-cell-depleted T cells, or PBMCs.

The sequence was obtained from a woman in her 50s with active or convalescent COVID-19. Sequencing was done on a sample of peripheral blood.

This CDR3 is CASSPLAGGVYEQYF. CDR3 bases: TGCGCCAGCAGCCCCCTAGCGGGAGGGGTCTACGAGCAGTACTTC. The V and J genes are TRBV4-1 and TRBJ2-7; 12 bases line up with TRBD2. Per the germline V gene, CDR1 is MGHRA and CDR2 is YSYEKL. V lost 4 bases and J lost 3; bases outside the gene matches: 4. The CDR3 is 15 residues long.